These T cell receptor beta chains were read from a single sample in a study of CD8+ T cells in alopecia areata. Sequencing was performed with immunoSEQ multiplex PCR; in TCRdb, only in-frame clones are kept and a portion is missing. The data contain more than 110,000 clones, 50% to 65% of them singletons. This sample comprised CD8+ T cells sorted from blood, obtained at week 4, from a patient treated with tofacitinib. The receptors shown here come from a human donor with alopecia areata. The CDR3 runs from the conserved cysteine through the conserved F or W. Each record gives: CDR3 protein, V gene, clone size, J gene. Clone size is not always given. Where it is, it says once, few, many or a class for expanded clones.

CDR3: CAWSVGSNYGYTF
V: TRBV30
size: .
J: TRBJ1-2

CDR3: CSVEDGVGNEQFF
V: TRBV29-1
size: few
J: TRBJ2-1

CDR3: CASSQRQMNTEAFF
V: TRBV7-9
size: .
J: TRBJ1-1

CDR3: CASSFDLPQTTYEQYF
V: TRBV11-2
size: .
J: TRBJ2-7

CDR3: CASSLERYNEQFF
V: TRBV13
size: .
J: TRBJ2-1

CDR3: CASRARQETQYF
V: TRBV5-1
size: few
J: TRBJ2-5

CDR3: CASDRGSETQYF
V: TRBV30
size: once
J: TRBJ2-5

CDR3: CAWFSSDSYEQYF
V: TRBV30
size: few
J: TRBJ2-7

CDR3: CASSEGPTQNTGELFF
V: TRBV2
size: .
J: TRBJ2-2

CDR3: CASSYSSGGPTDTQYF
V: TRBV6-6
size: few
J: TRBJ2-3

CDR3: CASSLTGTEAFF
V: TRBV11-2
size: few
J: TRBJ1-1

CDR3: CASSFAGTASTDTQYF
V: TRBV7-8
size: .
J: TRBJ2-3

CDR3: CASSVTAAYNEQFF
V: TRBV27
size: once
J: TRBJ2-1

CDR3: CATLVSGANVLTF
V: TRBV10-3
size: .
J: TRBJ2-6

CDR3: CSVDLRDRSYNEQFF
V: TRBV29-1
size: .
J: TRBJ2-1

CDR3: CASILTGTSRETQYF
V: TRBV7-8
size: .
J: TRBJ2-5

CDR3: CASSYVNTGELFF
V: TRBV6-5
size: .
J: TRBJ2-2

CDR3: CASTGEDTQYF
V: TRBV2
size: .
J: TRBJ2-3

CDR3: CASSSQEGETQYF
V: TRBV27
size: .
J: TRBJ2-5

CDR3: CASSVGGSGQPQHF
V: TRBV5-1
size: .
J: TRBJ1-5

CDR3: CASSLIDRGPTGELFF
V: TRBV7-3
size: few
J: TRBJ2-2

CDR3: CASSTAHHTEAFF
V: TRBV7-9
size: few
J: TRBJ1-1

CDR3: CASSLGEGSSYNEQFF
V: TRBV27
size: .
J: TRBJ2-1

CDR3: CASSWHQRGGNEQFF
V: TRBV11-2
size: .
J: TRBJ2-1

CDR3: CASGLGRGSPQHF
V: TRBV12-5
size: .
J: TRBJ1-5

CDR3: CSVGRQAGELFF
V: TRBV29-1
size: .
J: TRBJ2-2

CDR3: CSVEDHGQGKQYF
V: TRBV29-1
size: .
J: TRBJ2-7

CDR3: CSAPGQDGYTF
V: TRBV29-1
size: few
J: TRBJ1-2

CDR3: CAWSLGDSYNSPLHF
V: TRBV30
size: few
J: TRBJ1-6

CDR3: CASSPGGSTEAFF
V: TRBV6-5
size: .
J: TRBJ1-1

CDR3: CASSQDITGTGWGDYTF
V: TRBV4-2
size: .
J: TRBJ1-2

CDR3: CSVEADANTGELFF
V: TRBV29-1
size: .
J: TRBJ2-2

CDR3: CASSFASGAGASNTGELFF
V: TRBV5-1
size: few
J: TRBJ2-2

CDR3: CASSSILNTEAFF
V: TRBV7-9
size: few
J: TRBJ1-1

CDR3: CASTLGGELFF
V: TRBV11-2
size: .
J: TRBJ2-2

CDR3: CAISEAGLQEPQHF
V: TRBV10-3
size: few
J: TRBJ1-5

CDR3: CASRTGEETQYF
V: TRBV2
size: .
J: TRBJ2-5

CDR3: CASSLGGDEQYF
V: TRBV7-8
size: .
J: .

CDR3: CASSQDLGVSGELFF
V: TRBV4-3
size: .
J: TRBJ2-2

CDR3: CSLWADTQYF
V: TRBV29-1
size: .
J: TRBJ2-3

CDR3: CSAYDQTLTDTQYF
V: TRBV29-1
size: .
J: TRBJ2-3

CDR3: CASSLKGTNTGELFF
V: TRBV5-4
size: few
J: TRBJ2-2

CDR3: CASSYSLEGQGETQYF
V: TRBV6-5
size: .
J: TRBJ2-5

CDR3: CASSQYGSTDTQYF
V: TRBV14
size: few
J: TRBJ2-3

CDR3: CASSRGGIVRANEQFF
V: TRBV27
size: .
J: TRBJ2-1

CDR3: CASSRGGNQETQYF
V: TRBV21-1
size: few
J: TRBJ2-5

CDR3: CASSPLKQGIEGYTF
V: TRBV27
size: few
J: TRBJ1-2